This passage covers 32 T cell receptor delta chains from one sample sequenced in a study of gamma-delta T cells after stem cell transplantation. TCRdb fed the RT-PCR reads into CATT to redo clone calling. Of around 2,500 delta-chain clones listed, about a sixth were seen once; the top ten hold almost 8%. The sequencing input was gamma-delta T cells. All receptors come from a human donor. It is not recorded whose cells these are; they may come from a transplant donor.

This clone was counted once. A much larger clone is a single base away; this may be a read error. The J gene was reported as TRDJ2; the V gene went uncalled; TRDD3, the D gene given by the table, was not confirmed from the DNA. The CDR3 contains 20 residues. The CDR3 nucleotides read TGTGCCTGTGACCCGATACTGGGGGACTCTACCCAAGCTCTGACAGCACAACTCTTCTTT. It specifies CACDPILGDSTQALTAQLFF.

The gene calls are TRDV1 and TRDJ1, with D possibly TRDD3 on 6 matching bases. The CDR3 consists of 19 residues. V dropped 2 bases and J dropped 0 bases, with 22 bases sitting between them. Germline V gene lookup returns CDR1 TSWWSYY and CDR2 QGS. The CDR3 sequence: CALGEERRGERGYTDKLIF. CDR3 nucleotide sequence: TGTGCTCTTGGGGAAGAGCGCCGGGGGGAACGGGGTTACACCGATAAACTCATCTTT.

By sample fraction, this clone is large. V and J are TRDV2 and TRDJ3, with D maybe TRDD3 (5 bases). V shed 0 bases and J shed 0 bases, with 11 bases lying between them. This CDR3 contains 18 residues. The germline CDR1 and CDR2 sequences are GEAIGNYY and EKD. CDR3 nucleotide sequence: TGTGCCTGTGACACCTTGGGGTCGAGCTCCTGGGACACCCGACAGATGTTTTTC. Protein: CACDTLGSSSWDTRQMFF.

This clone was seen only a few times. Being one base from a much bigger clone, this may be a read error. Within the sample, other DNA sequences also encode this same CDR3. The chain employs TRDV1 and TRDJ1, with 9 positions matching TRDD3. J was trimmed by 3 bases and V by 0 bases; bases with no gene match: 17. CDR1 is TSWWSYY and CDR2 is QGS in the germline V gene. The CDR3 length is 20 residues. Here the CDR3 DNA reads TGTGCTCTTGGGGAACTACACGTCCCCCGTGACGGGGGATACTCCGATAAACTCATCTTT. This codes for CALGELHVPRDGGYSDKLIF.

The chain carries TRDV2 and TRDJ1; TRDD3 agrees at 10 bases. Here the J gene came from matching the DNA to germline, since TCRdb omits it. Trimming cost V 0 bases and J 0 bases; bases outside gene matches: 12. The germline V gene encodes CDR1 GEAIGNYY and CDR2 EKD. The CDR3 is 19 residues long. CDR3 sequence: CACDTIIRRGIRDTDKLIF. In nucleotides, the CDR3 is TGTGCCTGTGACACCATTATTCGAAGGGGGATACGTGACACCGATAAACTCATCTTT.

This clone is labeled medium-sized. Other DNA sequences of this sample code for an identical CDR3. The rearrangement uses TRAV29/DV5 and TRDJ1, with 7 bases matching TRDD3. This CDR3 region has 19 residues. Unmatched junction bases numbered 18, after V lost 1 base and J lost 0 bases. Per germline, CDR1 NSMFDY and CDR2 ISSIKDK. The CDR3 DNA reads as TGTGCAGCAAGCCCACGGGGGGGAGGGATACCCTCGTACACCGATAAACTCATCTTT. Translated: CAASPRGGGIPSYTDKLIF.

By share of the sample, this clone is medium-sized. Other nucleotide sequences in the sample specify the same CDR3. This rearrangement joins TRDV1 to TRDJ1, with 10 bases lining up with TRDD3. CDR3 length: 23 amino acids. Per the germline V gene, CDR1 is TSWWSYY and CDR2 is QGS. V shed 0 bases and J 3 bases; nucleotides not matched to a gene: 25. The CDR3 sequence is CALGELGALHTAILGDPSDKLIF. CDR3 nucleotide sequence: TGTGCTCTTGGGGAACTAGGTGCCCTACACACTGCCATACTGGGGGATCCCTCCGATAAACTCATCTTT.

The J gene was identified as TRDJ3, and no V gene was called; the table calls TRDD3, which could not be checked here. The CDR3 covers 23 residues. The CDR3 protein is CACTISNRRYWWILDWATRQMFF. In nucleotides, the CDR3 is TGTGCCTGTACAATTTCCAATCGACGGTACTGGTGGATACTCGACTGGGCCACCCGACAGATGTTTTTC.

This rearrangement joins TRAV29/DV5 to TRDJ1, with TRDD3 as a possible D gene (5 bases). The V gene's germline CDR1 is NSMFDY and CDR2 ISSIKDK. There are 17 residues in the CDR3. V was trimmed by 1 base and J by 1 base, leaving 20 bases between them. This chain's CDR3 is CAASPGRVPPITDKLIF. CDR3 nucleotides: TGTGCAGCAAGCCCGGGGAGGGTCCCCCCCATCACCGATAAACTCATCTTT.

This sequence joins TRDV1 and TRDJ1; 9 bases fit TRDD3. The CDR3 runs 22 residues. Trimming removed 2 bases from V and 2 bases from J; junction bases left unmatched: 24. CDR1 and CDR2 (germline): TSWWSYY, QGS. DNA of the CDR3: TGTGCTCTTGGGGAAAGGAGTCCGGTTGGGCATCGTACTGGGGGAAGGACCGATAAACTCATCTTT. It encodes CALGERSPVGHRTGGRTDKLIF.

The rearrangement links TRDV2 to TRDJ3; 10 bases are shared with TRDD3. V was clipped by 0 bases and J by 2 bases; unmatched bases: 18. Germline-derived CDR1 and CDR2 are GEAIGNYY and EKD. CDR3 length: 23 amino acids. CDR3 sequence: CACDTGFLGDTFNPTWDTRQMFF. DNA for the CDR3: TGTGCCTGTGACACCGGGTTTTTGGGGGATACTTTTAATCCTACCTGGGACACCCGACAGATGTTTTTC.

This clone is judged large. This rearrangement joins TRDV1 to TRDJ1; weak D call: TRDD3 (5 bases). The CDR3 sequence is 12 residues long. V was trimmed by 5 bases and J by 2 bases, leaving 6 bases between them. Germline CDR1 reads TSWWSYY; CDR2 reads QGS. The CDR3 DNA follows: TGTGCTCTTGGGCTGGGTACCGATAAACTCATCTTT. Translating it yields CALGLGTDKLIF.

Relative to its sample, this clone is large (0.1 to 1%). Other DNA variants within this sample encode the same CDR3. CDR3: CACDPAPSYNNRLGSDKLIF. The CDR3 DNA reads as TGTGCCTGTGACCCGGCCCCTTCCTACAACAATCGACTGGGTTCCGATAAACTCATCTTT. This chain links TRDV2 with TRDJ1; 9 bases map to TRDD2. The CDR3 consists of 20 residues. CDR1 is GEAIGNYY, CDR2 EKD, per germline. The junction had 22 bases not matched to a gene; V was cut back by 3 bases and J by 3 bases.

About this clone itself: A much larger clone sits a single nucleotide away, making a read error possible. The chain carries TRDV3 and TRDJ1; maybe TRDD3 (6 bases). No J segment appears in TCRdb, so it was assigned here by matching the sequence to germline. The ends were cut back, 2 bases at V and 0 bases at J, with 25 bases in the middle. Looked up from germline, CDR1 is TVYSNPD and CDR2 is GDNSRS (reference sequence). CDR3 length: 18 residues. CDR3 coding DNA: TGTGCCTTTTTAGGGAAGATGGGGGGCTTACCGTACACCGATAAACTCATCTTT. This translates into CAFLGKMGGLPYTDKLIF.

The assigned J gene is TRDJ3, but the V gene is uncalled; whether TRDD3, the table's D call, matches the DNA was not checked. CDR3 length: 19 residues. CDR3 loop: CACDTVGDQISSDTRQMFF. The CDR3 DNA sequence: TGTGCCTGTGACACCGTCGGGGACCAAATCTCCTCGGACACCCGACAGATGTTTTTC.

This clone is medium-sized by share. CDR3 sequence (DNA): TGTGCTCTTGGGGAAATTAATCGACGAGTATTCCACCGACCCCCCCTACTTTCACTCATCTTT. Protein: CALGEINRRVFHRPPLLSLIF. This chain uses TRDV1 with TRDJ1; tentative D call: TRDD2 (5 bases). Trimming cost V 2 bases and J 10 bases, with 38 bases left between them. The germline V gene encodes CDR1 TSWWSYY and CDR2 QGS. CDR3 length: 21 amino acids.

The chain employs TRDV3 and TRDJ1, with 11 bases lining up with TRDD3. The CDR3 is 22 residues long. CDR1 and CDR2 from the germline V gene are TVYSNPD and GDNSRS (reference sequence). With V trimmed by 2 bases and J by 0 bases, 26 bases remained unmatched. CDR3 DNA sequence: TGTGCCTTTGGATTTGAGGATGGGGGATACGCTCCCTTTTTGAGGTACACCGATAAACTCATCTTT. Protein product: CAFGFEDGGYAPFLRYTDKLIF.

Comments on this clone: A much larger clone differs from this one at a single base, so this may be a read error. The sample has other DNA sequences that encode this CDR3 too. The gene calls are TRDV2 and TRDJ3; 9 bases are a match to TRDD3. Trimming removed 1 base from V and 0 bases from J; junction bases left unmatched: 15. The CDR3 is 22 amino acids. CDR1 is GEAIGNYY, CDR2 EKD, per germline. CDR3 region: CACDTKVLGDTSLSWDTRQMFF. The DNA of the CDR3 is TGTGCCTGTGACACGAAGGTACTGGGGGACACGTCCCTCTCCTGGGACACCCGACAGATGTTTTTC.

DNA of the CDR3: TGTGCCTGTGACACTGGGGGATACCGCGGCTCCTTGGACACCCGACAGATGTTCTTC. Protein sequence: CACDTGGYRGSLDTRQMFF. There is no V gene call, and the J gene is TRDJ3; the D segment call TRDD3 is taken from the table without a DNA check. CDR3 length: 19 amino acids.

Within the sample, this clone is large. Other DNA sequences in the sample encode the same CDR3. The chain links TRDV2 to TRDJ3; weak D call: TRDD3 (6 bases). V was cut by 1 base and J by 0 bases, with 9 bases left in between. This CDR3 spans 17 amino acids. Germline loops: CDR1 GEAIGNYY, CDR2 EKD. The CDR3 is CACDTGGLSWDTRQMFF. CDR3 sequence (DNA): TGTGCCTGTGACACTGGGGGCCTCTCCTGGGACACCCGACAGATGTTTTTC.

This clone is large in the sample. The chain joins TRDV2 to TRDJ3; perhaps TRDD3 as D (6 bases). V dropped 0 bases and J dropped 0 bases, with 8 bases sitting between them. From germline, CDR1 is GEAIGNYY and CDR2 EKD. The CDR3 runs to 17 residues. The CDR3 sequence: CACDTRGNSWDTRQMFF. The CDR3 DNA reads TGTGCCTGTGACACCCGGGGGAACTCCTGGGACACCCGACAGATGTTTTTC.

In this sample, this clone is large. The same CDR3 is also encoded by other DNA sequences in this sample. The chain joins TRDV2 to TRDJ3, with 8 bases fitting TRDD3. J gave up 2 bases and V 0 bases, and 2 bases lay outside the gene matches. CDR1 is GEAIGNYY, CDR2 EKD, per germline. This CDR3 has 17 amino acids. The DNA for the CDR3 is TGTGCCTGTGACACCGTACTGGGGGCCTGGGACACCCGACAGATGTTTTTC. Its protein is CACDTVLGAWDTRQMFF.

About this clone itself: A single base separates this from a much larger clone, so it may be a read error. CDR3 in DNA: TGTGCCTGTGACATCCGGAGCCTCTGGGGGCCCCGCTCCTGGGACACCCGAGAGATGTTTTTC. Translating it yields CACDIRSLWGPRSWDTREMFF. The chain uses TRDV2 and TRDJ3, with TRDD3 identical over 7 bases. Germline matching of the DNA provided the J gene here, since TCRdb leaves it blank. The CDR3 extends over 21 amino acids. The V gene's germline CDR1 is GEAIGNYY and CDR2 EKD.

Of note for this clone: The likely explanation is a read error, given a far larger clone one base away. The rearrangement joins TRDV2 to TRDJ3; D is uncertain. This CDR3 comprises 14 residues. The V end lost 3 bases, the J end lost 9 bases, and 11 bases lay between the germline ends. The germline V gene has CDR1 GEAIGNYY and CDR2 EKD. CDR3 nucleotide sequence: TGTGCCTGTGACGCCGTAGAAGCCACCCGACAGATGTTTTTC. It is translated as CACDAVEATRQMFF.

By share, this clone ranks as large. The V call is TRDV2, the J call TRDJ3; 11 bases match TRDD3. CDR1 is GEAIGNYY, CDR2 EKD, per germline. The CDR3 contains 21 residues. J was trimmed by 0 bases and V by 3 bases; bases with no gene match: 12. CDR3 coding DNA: TGTGCCTGTGACCCCGTGTTGGGGGATACGCTCCTCTCCTGGGACACCCGACAGATGTTTTTC. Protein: CACDPVLGDTLLSWDTRQMFF.

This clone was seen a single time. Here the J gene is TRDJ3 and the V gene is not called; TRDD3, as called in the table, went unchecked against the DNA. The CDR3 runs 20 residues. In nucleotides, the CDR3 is TGTGCCTGTGACATCCTTACTGGGGGATTGAGCTCCTGGGACACCCGCCAGATGTTTTTC. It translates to CACDILTGGLSSWDTRQMFF.

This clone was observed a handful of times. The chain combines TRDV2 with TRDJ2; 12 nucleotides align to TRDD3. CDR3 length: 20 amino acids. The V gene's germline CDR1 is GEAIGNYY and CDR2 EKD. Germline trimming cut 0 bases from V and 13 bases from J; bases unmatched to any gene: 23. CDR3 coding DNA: TGTGCCTGTGACACCGTCCTGGGGGATACGCTTTCCTCTTTTATAGCCCCACTCTTCTTT. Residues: CACDTVLGDTLSSFIAPLFF.

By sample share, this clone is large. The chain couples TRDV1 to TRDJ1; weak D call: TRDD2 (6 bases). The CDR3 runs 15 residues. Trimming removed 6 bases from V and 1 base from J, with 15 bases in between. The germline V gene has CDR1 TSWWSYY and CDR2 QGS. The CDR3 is CALGPTHLRTDKLIF. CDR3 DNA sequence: TGTGCTCTTGGTCCTACCCACCTCCGCACCGATAAACTCATCTTT.

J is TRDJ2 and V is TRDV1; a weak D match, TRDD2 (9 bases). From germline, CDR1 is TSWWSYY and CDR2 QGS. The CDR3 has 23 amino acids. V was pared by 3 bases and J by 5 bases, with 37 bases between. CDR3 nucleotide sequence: TGTGCTCTTGGGGATCCCGTCCTTCCTACGGTTTGGCACTGGGGGCCCTTTACAGCACAACTCTTCTTT. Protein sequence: CALGDPVLPTVWHWGPFTAQLFF.

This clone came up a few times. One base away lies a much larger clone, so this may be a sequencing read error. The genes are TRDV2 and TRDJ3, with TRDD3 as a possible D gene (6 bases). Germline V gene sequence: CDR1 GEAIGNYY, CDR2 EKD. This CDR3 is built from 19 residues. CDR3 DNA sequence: TGTGCCTATGACACCGCTGTGGGGATCCCCTCCTGGGACACCCGACAGATGTTTTTC. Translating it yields CAYDTAVGIPSWDTRQMFF.

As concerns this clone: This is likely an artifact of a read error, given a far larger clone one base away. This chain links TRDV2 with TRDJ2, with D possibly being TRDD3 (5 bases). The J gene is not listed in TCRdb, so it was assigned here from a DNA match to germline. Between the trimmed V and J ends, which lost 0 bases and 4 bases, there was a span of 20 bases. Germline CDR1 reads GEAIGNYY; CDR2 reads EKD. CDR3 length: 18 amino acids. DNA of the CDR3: TGTGCCTGTGACACCGTTTCGGGGGTATATAGGAAGACAGCACAACTCTTCTTT. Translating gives CACDTVSGVYRKTAQLFF.

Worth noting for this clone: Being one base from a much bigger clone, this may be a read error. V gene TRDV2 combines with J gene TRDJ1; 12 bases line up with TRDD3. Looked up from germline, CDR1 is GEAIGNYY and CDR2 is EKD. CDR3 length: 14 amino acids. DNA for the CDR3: TGTGCCTGTGACGTACTGGGGGATACCGATAAACCCATCTTT. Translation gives CACDVLGDTDKPIF.